This T cell receptor beta chain was documented in a study of graft-versus-host responses after intestinal transplantation. Study as a whole: Recipients underwent multivisceral, liver-intestinal, or isolated intestinal transplants. Following induction with anti-thymocyte globulin, all recipients were given tacrolimus and steroids for roughly three years. General study findings and limits: When patients had graft-donor T cell macrochimerism, their allografts held high graft-versus-host to host-versus-graft clonal ratios.

Graft tissue processing released intraepithelial and lamina propria lymphocytes. V was pared by 5 bases and J by 9 bases, with 5 bases of the junction left unmatched. Germline CDR1 MNHEY, CDR2 SVGAGI. This CDR3 has 15 residues. Profiled with immunoSEQ multiplex PCR; TCRdb holds only in-frame clones, not every one. The table has roughly 16,000 clones, roughly four fifths seen once; the top ten hold 3% to 4%. This clone has more than one count but fewer than ten. Its specificity is not known. The sample here was ileum tissue, taken approximately 83 weeks after intestinal transplantation. The clonotype comes from a human patient who received an intestinal transplant, so some T cells may come from the graft donor. This chain uses TRBV6-5 with TRBJ2-1; TRBD2 matches at 15 bases. The CDR3 nucleotides read TGTGCCAGCAGTAGGACTAGCGGGGGGGCCGGTGAGCAGTTCTTC. The encoded protein is CASSRTSGGAGEQFF.